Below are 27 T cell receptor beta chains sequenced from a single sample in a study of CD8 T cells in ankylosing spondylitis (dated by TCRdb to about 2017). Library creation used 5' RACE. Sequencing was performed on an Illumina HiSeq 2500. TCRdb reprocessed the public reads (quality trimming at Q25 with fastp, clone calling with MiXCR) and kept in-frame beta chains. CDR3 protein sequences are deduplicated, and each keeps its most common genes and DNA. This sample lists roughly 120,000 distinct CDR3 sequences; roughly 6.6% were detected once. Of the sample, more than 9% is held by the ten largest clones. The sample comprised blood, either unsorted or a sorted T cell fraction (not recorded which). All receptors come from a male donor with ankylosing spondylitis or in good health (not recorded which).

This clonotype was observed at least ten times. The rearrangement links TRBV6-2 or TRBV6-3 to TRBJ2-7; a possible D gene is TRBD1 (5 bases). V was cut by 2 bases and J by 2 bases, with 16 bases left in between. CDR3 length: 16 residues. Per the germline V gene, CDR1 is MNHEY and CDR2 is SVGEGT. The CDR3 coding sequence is TGTGCCAGCAGTTACCCCAAAGGGGAAAGGCCCTACGAGCAGTACTTC. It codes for CASSYPKGERPYEQYF.

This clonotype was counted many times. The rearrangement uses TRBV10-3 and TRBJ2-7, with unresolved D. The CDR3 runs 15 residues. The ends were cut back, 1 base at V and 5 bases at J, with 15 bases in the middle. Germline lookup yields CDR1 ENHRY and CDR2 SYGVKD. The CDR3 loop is CAISELYQTIHEQYF. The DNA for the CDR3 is TGTGCCATCAGTGAGTTGTACCAGACGATCCACGAGCAGTACTTC.

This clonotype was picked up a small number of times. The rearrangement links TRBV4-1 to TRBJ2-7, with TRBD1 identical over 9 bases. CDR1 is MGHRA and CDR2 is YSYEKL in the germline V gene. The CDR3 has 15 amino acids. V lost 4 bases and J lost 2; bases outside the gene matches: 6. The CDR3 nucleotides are TGCGCCAGCAGCCCAGGGACAGGGAACCCCTACGAGCAGTACTTC. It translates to CASSPGTGNPYEQYF.

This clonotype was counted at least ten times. The CDR3 region has the DNA TGCGCCAGCAGCCCAGGGGGGGCACAACTCCTCAATGAGCAGTTCTTC. Its translation is CASSPGGAQLLNEQFF. V and J are TRBV5-1 and TRBJ2-1; perhaps D is TRBD1 or TRBD2 (7 bases each). This CDR3 has 16 amino acids. V lost 4 bases and J lost 6, with 20 bases in between. The germline V gene encodes CDR1 SGHRS and CDR2 YFSETQ.

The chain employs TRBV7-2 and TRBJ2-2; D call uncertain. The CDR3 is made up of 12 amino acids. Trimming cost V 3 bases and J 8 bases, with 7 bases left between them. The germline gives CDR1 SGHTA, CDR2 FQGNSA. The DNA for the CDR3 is TGTGCCAGCAGCTTCCACGAGGGGGAGCTGTTTTTT. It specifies CASSFHEGELFF.

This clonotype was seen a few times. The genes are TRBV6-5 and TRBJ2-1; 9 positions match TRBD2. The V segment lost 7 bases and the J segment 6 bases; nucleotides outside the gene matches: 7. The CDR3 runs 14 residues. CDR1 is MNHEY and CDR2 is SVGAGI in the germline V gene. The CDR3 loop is CASTSAGGGNEQFF. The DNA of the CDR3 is TGTGCCAGCACTTCTGCGGGAGGGGGCAATGAGCAGTTCTTC.

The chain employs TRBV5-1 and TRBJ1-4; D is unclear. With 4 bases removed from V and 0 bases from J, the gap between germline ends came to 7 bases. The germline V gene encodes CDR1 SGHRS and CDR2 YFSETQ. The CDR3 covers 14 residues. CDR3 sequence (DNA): TGCGCCAGCAGCCAGCTAGCAACTAATGAAAAACTGTTTTTT. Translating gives CASSQLATNEKLFF.

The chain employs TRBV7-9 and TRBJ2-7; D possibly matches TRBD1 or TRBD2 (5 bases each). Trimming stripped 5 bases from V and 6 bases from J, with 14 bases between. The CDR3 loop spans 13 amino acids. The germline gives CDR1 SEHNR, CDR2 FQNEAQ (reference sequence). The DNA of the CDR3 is TGTGCCAGCAGCCCCGGGACCGCGTCCGAGCAGTACTTC. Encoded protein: CASSPGTASEQYF.

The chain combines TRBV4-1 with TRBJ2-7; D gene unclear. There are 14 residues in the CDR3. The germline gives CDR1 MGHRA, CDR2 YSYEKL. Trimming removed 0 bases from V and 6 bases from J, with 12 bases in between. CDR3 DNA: TGCGCCAGCAGCCAAGATCTTCCGTTTCGCGAGCAGTACTTC. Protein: CASSQDLPFREQYF.

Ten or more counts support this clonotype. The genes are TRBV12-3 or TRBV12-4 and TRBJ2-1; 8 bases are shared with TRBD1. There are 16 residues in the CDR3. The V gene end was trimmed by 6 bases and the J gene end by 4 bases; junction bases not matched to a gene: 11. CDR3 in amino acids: CASRYNPGTGYNEQFF. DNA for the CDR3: TGTGCCAGCAGATACAACCCCGGGACAGGTTACAATGAGCAGTTCTTC.

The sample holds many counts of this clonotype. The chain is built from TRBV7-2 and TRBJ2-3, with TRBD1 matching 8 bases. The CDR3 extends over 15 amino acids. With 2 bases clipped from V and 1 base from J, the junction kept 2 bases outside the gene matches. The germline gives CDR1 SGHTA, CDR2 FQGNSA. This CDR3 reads CASSLRGQGTDTQYF. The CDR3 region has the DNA TGTGCCAGCAGCTTAAGGGGACAGGGCACAGATACGCAGTATTTT.

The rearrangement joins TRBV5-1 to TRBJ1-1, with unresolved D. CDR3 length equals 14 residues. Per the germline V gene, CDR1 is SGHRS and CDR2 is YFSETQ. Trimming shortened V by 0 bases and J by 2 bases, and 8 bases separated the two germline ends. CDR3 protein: CASSLGPKNTEAFF. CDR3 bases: TGCGCCAGCAGCTTGGGTCCTAAAAACACTGAAGCTTTCTTT.

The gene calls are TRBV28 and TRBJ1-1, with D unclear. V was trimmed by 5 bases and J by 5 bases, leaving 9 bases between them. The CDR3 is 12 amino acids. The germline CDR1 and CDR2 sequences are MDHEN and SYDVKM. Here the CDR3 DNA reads TGTGCCAGCAGTCTAAGAGTGACTGAAGCTTTCTTT. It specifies CASSLRVTEAFF.

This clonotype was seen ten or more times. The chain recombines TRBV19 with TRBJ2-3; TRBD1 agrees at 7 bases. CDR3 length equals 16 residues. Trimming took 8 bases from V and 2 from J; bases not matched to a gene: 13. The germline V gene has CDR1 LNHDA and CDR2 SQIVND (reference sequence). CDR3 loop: CASGGSRDSFTDTQYF. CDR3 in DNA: TGTGCCAGTGGGGGCTCAAGGGACAGCTTCACAGATACGCAGTATTTT.

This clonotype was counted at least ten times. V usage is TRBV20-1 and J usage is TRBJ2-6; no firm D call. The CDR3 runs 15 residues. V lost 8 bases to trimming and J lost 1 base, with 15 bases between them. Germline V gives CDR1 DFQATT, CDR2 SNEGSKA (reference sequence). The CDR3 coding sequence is TGCAGTTCTAAGAAGGAAGGGTCTGGGGCCAACGTCCTGACTTTC. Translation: CSSKKEGSGANVLTF.

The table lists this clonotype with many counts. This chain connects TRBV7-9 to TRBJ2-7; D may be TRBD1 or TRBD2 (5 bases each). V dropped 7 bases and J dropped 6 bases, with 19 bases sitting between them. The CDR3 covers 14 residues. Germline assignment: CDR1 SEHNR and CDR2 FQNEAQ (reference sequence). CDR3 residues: CASKKSLGVGEQYF. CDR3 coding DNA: TGTGCCAGCAAGAAATCTTTGGGGGTTGGCGAGCAGTACTTC.

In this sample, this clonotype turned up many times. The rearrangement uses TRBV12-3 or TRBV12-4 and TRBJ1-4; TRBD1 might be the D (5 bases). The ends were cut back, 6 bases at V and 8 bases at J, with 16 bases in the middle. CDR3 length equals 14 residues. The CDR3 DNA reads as TGTGCCAGCAGCACCGGGACGGTGCACGAAAAACTGTTTTTT. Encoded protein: CASSTGTVHEKLFF.

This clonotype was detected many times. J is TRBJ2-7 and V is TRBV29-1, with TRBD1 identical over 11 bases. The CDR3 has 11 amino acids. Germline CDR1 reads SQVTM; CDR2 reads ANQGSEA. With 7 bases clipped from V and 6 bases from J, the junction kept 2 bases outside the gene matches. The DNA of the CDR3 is TGCAGCGGTGGGACAGGGGGCGAGCAGTACTTC. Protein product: CSGGTGGEQYF.

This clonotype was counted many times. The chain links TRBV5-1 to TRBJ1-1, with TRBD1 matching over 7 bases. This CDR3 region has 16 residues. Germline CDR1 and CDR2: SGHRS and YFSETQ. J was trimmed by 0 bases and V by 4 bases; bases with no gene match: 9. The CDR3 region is CASSPTGPRMNTEAFF. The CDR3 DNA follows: TGCGCCAGCAGCCCGACAGGGCCCCGGATGAACACTGAAGCTTTCTTT.

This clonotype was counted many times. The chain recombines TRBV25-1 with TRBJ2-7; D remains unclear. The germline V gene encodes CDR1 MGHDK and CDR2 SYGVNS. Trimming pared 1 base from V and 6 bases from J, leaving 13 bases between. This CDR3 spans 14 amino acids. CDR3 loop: CASSECLVRCEQYF. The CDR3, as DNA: TGTGCCAGCAGTGAATGTCTCGTCCGGTGCGAGCAGTACTTC.

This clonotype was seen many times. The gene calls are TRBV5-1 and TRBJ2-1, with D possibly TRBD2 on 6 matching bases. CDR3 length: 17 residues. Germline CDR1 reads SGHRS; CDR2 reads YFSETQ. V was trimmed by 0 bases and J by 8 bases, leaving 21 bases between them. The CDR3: CASSLDEVGAGSDEQFF. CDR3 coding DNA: TGCGCCAGCAGCTTGGATGAGGTCGGGGCGGGATCGGATGAGCAGTTCTTC.

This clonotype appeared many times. In nucleotides, the CDR3 is TGCAGTGCTAGAGGACAGGGTAAAGCTTTCTTT. Translating it yields CSARGQGKAFF. This sequence joins TRBV20-1 and TRBJ1-1, with 7 bases that match TRBD1. The CDR3 spans 11 residues. Germline values: CDR1 DFQATT, CDR2 SNEGSKA (reference sequence). J lost 9 bases, V lost 1 base, and 2 bases had no gene match.

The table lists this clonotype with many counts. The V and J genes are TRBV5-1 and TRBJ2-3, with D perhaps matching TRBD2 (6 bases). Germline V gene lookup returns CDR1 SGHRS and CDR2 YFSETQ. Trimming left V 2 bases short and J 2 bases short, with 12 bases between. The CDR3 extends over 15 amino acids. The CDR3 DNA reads TGCGCCAGCAGCTTCTATCGGGGGATCACAGATACGCAGTATTTT. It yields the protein CASSFYRGITDTQYF.

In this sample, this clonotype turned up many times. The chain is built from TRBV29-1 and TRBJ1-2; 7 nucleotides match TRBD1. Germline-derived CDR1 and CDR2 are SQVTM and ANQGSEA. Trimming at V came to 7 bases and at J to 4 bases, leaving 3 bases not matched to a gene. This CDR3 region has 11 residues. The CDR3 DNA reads TGCAGCGGGGGGGACAGCTATGGCTACACCTTC. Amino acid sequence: CSGGDSYGYTF.

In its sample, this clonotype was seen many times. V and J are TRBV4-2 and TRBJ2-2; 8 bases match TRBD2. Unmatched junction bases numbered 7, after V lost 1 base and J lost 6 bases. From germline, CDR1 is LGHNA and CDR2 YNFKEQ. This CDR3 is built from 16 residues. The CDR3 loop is CASSQGSGGDPGELFF. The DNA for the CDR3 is TGTGCCAGCAGCCAAGGGAGCGGGGGCGATCCCGGGGAGCTGTTTTTT.

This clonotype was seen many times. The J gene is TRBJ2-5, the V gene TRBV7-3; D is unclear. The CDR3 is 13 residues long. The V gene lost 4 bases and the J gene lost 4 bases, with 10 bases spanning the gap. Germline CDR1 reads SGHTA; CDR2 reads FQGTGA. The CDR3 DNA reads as TGTGCCAGCAGCTCGATGAGGTCAGAGACCCAGTACTTC. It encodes CASSSMRSETQYF. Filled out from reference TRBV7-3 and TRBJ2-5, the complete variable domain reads GAGVSQTPSNKVTEKGKYVELRCDPISGHTALYWYRQSLGQGPEFLIYFQGTGAADDSGLPNDRFFAVRPEGSVSTLKIQRTERGDSAVYLCASSSMRSETQYFGPGTRLLVL.

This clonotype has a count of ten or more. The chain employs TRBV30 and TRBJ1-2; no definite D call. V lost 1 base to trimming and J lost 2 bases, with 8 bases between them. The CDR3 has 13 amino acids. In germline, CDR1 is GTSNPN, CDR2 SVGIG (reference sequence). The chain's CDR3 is CAWSDRFNYGYTF. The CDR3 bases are TGTGCCTGGAGTGATAGATTCAACTATGGCTACACCTTC.